The T cell receptor (beta chain) described here comes from a study of blood T cell repertoires in COVID-19. Study context: From the United States, Italy and Spain came samples of acute and convalescent COVID-19.

Sequencing was performed with immunoSEQ multiplex PCR; in TCRdb, only in-frame clones are kept and a portion is missing. The data contain more than 200,000 clones, around four fifths of them singletons. This CDR3 region has 13 residues. CDR1 and CDR2 from the germline V gene are KGHDR and SFDVKD. Deletions cut 9 bases from V and 9 bases from J, with 17 bases between. The sample taken for sequencing was peripheral blood. The receptor comes from a man aged 40-55 years with active or convalescent COVID-19. The chain combines TRBV24-1 with TRBJ2-1; D ambiguous. CDR3 loop: CATSGSYLGEQFF. The CDR3 DNA reads as TGTGCCACCTCTGGATCTTATCTAGGTGAGCAGTTCTTC.